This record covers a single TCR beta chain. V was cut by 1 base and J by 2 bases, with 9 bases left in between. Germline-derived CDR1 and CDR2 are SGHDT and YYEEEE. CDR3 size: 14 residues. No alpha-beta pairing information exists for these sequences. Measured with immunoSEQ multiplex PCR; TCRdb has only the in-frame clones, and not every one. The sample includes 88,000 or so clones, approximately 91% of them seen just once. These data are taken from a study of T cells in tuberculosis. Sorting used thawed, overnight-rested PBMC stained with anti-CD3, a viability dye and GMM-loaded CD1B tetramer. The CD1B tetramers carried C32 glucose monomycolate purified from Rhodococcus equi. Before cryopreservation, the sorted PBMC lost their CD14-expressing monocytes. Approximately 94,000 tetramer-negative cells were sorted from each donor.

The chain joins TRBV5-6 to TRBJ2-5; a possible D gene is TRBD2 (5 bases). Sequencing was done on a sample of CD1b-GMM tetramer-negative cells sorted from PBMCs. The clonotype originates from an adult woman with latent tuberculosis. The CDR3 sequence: CASSLWGVQETQYF. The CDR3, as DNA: TGTGCCAGCAGCTTGTGGGGAGTTCAAGAGACCCAGTACTTC.